This TCR beta chain is from a study of blood T cell repertoires in COVID-19. Overall study context: Samples of COVID-19 (acute and convalescent) were obtained from the United States, Italy and Spain. The cDNA or gDNA used as material had been derived from T cells, B-cell-depleted T cells, or PBMCs.

The V end was cut by 1 base, the J end by 4 bases, with 11 bases between. CDR1 and CDR2 from the germline V gene are SGDLS and YYNGEE. This CDR3 comprises 14 residues. Authors' methods: Estimation of nucleated cell counts was performed using reference gene primer amplification. Sequenced by immunoSEQ multiplex PCR; TCRdb stores in-frame clones only, minus some. That table supplies the V and J calls and clone size; D and trimming were determined from the DNA. The sample gives tens of thousands of clones, approximately 86% of which show up once; roughly 6.9% is in the top ten. The chain carries TRBV9 and TRBJ1-1; no clear D. The sample consisted of peripheral blood. This clonotype originated in a man aged 45-65 years with active COVID-19. DNA for the CDR3: TGTGCCAGCAGCGTAACCAGTTCTGGCACTGAAGCTTTCTTT. Protein product: CASSVTSSGTEAFF.